This is a list of T cell receptor beta chains from one sample in a study of cytomegalovirus exposure and HLA in healthy donors. Method: immunoSEQ multiplex PCR; TCRdb's copy keeps in-frame clones and lacks some. The data hold under 85,000 clones, with 60% to 85% observed a single time. Sequencing was done on a sample of PBMCs. The source is a woman aged 35 to 49 in good health and CMV-seropositive. Both conserved end residues are part of each CDR3.

>TRBJ2-1|13|TRBV6-4
CASSDAAGDEQFF
>TRBJ2-3|13|TRBV30
CAWCTGGIDTQYF
>TRBJ1-1|13|TRBV6-4
CASSVGGNTEAFF
>TRBJ2-3|14|TRBV6-5
CASTQGQYTDTQYF
>TRBJ1-3|16|TRBV7-8
CASSLGGRRSGNTIYF
>TRBJ2-5|17|TRBV25-1
CASSEPSGTAYQETQYF
>TRBJ2-1|15|TRBV29-1
CSVTPRQSSYNEQFF
>TRBJ2-2|18|TRBV5-1
CASSLGHRDLSNTGELFF
>TRBJ1-5|15|TRBV7-8
CASSRGTGYRQPQHF
>TRBJ1-4|17|TRBV4-1
CASSQETGQWAGEKLFF
>TRBJ2-5|12|TRBV7-2
CASSLIQETQYF
>TRBJ2-7|12|TRBV30
CAWRGQGNEQYF
>TRBJ1-2|15|TRBV5-1
CASSLGTVQDYGYTF
>TRBJ1-5|14|TRBV2
CASSSTGYNQPQHF
>TRBJ1-5|13|TRBV6-1
CASSDLSNQPQHF
>TRBJ1-4|15|TRBV30
CAWSVFQQGCEKLFF
>TRBJ2-7|16|TRBV18
CASSPSTGGHSYEQYF
>TRBJ2-1|15|TRBV10-3
CAISDSGLGIDEQFF
>TRBJ1-3|15|TRBV30
CAWSAWGGSGNTIYF
>TRBJ1-4|14|TRBV7-9
CASSFSSGVEKLFF
>TRBJ2-7|15|TRBV2
CASSETGHLSYEQYF
>TRBJ2-1|15|TRBV9
CASSVAGTVYNEQFF
>TRBJ2-5|14|TRBV10-3
CAISEPADRETQYF
>TRBJ2-1|15|TRBV6-4
CASSEGLADPNEQFF